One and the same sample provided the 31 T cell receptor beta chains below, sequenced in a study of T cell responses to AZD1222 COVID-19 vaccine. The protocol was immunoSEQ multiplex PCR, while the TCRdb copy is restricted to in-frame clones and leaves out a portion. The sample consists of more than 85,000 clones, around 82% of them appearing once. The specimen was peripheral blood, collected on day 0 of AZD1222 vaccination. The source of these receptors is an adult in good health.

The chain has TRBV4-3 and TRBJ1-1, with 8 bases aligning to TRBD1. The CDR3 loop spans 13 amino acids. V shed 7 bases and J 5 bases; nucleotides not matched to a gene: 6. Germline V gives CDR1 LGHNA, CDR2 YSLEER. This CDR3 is CASTSGGNTEAFF. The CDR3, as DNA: TGCGCCAGCACCTCAGGGGGCAATACTGAAGCTTTCTTT.

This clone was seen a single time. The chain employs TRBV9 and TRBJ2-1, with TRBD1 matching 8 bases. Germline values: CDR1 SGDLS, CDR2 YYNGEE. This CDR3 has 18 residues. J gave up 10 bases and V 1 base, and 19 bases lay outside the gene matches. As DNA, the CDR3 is TGTGCCAGCAGCGTAACCTTCTTGGTCCCGGGACAGGCGGGGGAGCAGTTCTTC. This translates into CASSVTFLVPGQAGEQFF. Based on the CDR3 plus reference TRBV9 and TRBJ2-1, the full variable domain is DSGVTQTPKHLITATGQRVTLRCSPRSGDLSVYWYQQSLDQGLQFLIQYYNGEERAKGNILERFSAQQFPDLHSELNLSSLELGDSALYFCASSVTFLVPGQAGEQFFGPGTRLTVL.

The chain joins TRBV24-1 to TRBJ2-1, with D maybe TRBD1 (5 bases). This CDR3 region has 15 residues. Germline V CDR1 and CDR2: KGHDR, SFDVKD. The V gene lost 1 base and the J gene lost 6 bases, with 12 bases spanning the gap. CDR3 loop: CATSDFGHQGNEQFF. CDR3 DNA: TGTGCCACCAGTGATTTTGGGCATCAGGGCAATGAGCAGTTCTTC.

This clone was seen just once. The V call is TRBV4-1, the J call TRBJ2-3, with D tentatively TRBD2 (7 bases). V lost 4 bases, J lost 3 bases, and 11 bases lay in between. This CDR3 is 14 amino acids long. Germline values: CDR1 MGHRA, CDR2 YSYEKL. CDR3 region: CASSPGGLTDTQYF. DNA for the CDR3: TGCGCCAGCAGCCCGGGGGGCCTTACAGATACGCAGTATTTT.

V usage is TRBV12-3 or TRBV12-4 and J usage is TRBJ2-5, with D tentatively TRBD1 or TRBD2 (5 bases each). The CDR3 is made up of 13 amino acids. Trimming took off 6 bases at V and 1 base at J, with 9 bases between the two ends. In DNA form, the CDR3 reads TGTGCCAGCAGGACAGCGGTCCAAGAGACCCAGTACTTC. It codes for CASRTAVQETQYF.

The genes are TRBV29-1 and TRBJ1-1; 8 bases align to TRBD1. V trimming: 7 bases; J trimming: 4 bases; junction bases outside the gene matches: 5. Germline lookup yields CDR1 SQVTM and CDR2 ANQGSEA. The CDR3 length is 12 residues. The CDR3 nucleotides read TGCAGCGCCCGACAGGGGAGCACTGAAGCTTTCTTT. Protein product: CSARQGSTEAFF.

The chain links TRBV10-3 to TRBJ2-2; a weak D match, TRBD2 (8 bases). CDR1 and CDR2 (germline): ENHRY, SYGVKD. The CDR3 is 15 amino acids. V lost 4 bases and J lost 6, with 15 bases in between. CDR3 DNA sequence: TGTGCCATCAGTGCCGGGACTAGGGGGCCCGGGGAGCTGTTTTTT. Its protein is CAISAGTRGPGELFF.

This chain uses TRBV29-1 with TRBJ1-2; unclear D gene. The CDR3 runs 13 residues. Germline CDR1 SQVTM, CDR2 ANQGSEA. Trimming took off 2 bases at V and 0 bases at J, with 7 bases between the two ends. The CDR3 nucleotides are TGCAGCGTTGAAATCATACCTAACTATGGCTACACCTTC. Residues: CSVEIIPNYGYTF.

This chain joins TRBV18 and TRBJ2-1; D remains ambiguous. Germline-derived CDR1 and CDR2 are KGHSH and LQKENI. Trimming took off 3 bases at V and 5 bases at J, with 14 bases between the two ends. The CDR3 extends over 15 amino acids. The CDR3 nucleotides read TGTGCCAGCTCACCTCGTAATTCCCGCGACAATGAGCAGTTCTTC. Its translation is CASSPRNSRDNEQFF. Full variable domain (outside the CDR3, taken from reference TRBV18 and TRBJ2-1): NAGVMQNPRHLVRRRGQEARLRCSPMKGHSHVYWYRQLPEEGLKFMVYLQKENIIDESGMPKERFSAEFPKEGPSILRIQQVVRGDSAAYFCASSPRNSRDNEQFFGPGTRLTVL.

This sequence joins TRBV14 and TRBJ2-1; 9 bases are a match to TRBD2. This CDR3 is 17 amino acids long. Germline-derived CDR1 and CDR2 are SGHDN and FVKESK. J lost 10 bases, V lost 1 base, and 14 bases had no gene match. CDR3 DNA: TGTGCCAGCAGCCAAGTCAATTGGCGGGAGGGCCCTGGGGAGCAGTTCTTC. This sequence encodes CASSQVNWREGPGEQFF.

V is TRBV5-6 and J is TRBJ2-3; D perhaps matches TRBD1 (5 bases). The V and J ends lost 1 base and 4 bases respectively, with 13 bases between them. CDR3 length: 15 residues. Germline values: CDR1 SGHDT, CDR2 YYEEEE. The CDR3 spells CASSLWQGGADTQYF. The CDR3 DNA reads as TGTGCCAGCAGCTTGTGGCAGGGTGGGGCAGATACGCAGTATTTT.

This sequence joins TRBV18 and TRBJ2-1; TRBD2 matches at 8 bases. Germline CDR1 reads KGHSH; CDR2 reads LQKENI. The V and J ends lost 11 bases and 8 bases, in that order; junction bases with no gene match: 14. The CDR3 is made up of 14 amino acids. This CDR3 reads CASLWRGAGDEQFF. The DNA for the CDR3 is TGTGCCTCTCTTTGGCGGGGGGCTGGCGATGAGCAGTTCTTC.

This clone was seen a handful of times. Here the CDR3 reads CASSFLGQVLNYGYTF. The CDR3 region has the DNA TGTGCCAGCAGCTTTCTCGGACAGGTCCTTAACTATGGCTACACCTTC. V is TRBV5-4 and J is TRBJ1-2, with 7 bases matching TRBD1. Losses at the gene ends were 2 bases for V and 1 base for J; bases not matched to a gene: 8. CDR3 length: 16 residues. Germline lookup yields CDR1 SGHNT and CDR2 YYREEE (reference sequence).

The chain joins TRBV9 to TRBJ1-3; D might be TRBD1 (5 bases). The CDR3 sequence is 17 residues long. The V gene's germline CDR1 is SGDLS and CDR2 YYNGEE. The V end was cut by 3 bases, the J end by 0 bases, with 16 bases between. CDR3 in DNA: TGTGCCAGCAGCGCGTCTCGGGGGGTGAACTCTGGAAACACCATATATTTT. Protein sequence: CASSASRGVNSGNTIYF.

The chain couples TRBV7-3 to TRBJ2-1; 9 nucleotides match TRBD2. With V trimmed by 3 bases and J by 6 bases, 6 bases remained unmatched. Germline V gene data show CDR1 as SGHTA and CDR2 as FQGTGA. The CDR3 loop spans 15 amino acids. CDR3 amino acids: CASSFRGGAINEQFF. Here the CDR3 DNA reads TGTGCCAGCAGCTTCCGCGGGGGGGCCATCAATGAGCAGTTCTTC.

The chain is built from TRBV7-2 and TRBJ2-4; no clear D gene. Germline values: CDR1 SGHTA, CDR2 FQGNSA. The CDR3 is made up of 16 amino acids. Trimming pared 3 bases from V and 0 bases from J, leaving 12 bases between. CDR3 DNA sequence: TGTGCCAGCAGCTTTAGTTCCACTCCAGCCAAAAACATTCAGTACTTC. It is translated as CASSFSSTPAKNIQYF.

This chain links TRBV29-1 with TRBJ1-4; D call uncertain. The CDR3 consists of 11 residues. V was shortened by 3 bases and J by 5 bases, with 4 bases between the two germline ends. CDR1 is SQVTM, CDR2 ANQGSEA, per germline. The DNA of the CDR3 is TGCAGCGTTGATAACAATGAAAAACTGTTTTTT. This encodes CSVDNNEKLFF.

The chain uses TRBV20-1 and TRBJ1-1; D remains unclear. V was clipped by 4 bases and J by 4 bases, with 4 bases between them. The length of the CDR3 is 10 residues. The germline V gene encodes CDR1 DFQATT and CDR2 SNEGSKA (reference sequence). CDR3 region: CSAKTTEAFF. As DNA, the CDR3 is TGCAGTGCTAAAACCACTGAAGCTTTCTTT.

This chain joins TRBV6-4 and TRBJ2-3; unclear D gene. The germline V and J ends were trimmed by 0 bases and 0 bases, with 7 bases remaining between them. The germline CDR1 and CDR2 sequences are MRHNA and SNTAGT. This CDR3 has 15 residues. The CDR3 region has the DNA TGTGCCAGCAGTGACTCGATCGGTAGCACAGATACGCAGTATTTT. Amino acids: CASSDSIGSTDTQYF.

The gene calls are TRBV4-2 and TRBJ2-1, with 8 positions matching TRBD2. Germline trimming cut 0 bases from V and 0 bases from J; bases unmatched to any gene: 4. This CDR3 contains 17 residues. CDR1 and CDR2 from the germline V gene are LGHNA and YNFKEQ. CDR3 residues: CASSQDYRGGSYNEQFF. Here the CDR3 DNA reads TGTGCCAGCAGCCAAGACTATCGGGGGGGCTCCTACAATGAGCAGTTCTTC.

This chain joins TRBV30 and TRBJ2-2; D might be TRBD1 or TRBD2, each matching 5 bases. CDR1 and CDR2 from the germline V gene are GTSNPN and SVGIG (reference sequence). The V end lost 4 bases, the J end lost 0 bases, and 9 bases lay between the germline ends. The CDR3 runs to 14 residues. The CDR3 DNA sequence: TGTGCCTGGACGGGGCCTCCGAACACCGGGGAGCTGTTTTTT. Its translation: CAWTGPPNTGELFF.

CDR3 in amino acids: CAWSAHANTEAFF. Written as DNA, the CDR3 is TGTGCCTGGAGTGCCCATGCGAACACTGAAGCTTTCTTT. The V gene is TRBV30, the J gene TRBJ1-1; D gene ambiguous. CDR1 and CDR2 from the germline V gene are GTSNPN and SVGIG (reference sequence). The CDR3 is made up of 13 amino acids. V was pared by 1 base and J by 1 base, with 7 bases between. The full variable domain, completed using reference TRBV30 and TRBJ1-1, is SQTIHQWPATLVQPVGSPLSLECTVEGTSNPNLYWYRQAAGRGLQLLFYSVGIGQISSEVPQNLSASRPQDRQFILSSKKLLLSDSGFYLCAWSAHANTEAFFGQGTRLTVV.

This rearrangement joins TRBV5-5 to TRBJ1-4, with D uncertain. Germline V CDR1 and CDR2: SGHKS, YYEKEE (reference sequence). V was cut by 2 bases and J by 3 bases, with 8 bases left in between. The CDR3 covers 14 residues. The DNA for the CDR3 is TGTGCCAGCAGCTTTGGGTGGGCTAATGAAAAACTGTTTTTT. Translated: CASSFGWANEKLFF.

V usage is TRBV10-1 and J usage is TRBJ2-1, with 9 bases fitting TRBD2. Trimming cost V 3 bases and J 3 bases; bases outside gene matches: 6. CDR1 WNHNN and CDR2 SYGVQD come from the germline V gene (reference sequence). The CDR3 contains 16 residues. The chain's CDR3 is CASSDRLAGRYNEQFF. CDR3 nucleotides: TGCGCCAGCAGTGATCGTCTAGCGGGACGCTACAATGAGCAGTTCTTC.

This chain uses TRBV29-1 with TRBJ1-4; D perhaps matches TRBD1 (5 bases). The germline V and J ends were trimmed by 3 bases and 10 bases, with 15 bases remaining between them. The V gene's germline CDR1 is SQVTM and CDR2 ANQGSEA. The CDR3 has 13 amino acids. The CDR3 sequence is CSVEGQGGGKLFF. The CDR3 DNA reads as TGCAGCGTTGAGGGTCAGGGCGGCGGAAAACTGTTTTTT. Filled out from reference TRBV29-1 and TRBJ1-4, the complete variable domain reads SAVISQKPSRDICQRGTSLTIQCQVDSQVTMMFWYRQQPGQSLTLIATANQGSEATYESGFVIDKFPISRPNLTFSTLTVSNMSPEDSSIYLCSVEGQGGGKLFFGSGTQLSVL.

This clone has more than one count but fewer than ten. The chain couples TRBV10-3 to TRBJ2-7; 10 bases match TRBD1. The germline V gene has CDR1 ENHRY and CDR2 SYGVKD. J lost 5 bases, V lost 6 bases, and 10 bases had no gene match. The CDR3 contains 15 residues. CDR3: CAISRGTGVSDEQYF. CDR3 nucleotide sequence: TGTGCCATCAGCCGGGGGACAGGGGTATCGGACGAGCAGTACTTC.

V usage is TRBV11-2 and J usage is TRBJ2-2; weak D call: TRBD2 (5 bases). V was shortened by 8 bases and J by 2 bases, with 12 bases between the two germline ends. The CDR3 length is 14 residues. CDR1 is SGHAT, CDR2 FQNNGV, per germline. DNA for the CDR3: TGTGCCAGCCGGGAAAACGTTAACACCGGGGAGCTGTTTTTT. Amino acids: CASRENVNTGELFF.

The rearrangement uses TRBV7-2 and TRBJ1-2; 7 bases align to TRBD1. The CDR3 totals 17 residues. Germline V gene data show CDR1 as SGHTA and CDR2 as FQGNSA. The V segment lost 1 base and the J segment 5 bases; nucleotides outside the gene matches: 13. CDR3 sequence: CASSLEPKGADYYGYTF. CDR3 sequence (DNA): TGTGCCAGCAGCTTAGAGCCGAAGGGGGCAGACTATTATGGCTACACCTTC.

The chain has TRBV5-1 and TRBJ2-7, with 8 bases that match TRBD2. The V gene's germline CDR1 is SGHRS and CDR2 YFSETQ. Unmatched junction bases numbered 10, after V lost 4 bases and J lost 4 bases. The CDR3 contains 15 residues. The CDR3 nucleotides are TGCGCCAGCAGCGACCGAGGGACTAGAATATACGAGCAGTACTTC. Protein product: CASSDRGTRIYEQYF.

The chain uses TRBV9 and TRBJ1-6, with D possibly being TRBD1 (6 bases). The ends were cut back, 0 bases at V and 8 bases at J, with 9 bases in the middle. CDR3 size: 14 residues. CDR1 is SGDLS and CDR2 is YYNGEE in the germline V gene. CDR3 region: CASSVEGGDSPLHF. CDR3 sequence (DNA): TGTGCCAGCAGCGTAGAAGGGGGAGATTCACCCCTCCACTTT.

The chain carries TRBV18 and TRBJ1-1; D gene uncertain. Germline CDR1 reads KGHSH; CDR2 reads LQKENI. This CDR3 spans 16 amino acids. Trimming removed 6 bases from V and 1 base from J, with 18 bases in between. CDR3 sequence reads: CASSPGAYLGNTEAFF. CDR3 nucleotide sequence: TGTGCCAGCTCCCCGGGAGCTTACCTCGGGAACACTGAAGCTTTCTTT.